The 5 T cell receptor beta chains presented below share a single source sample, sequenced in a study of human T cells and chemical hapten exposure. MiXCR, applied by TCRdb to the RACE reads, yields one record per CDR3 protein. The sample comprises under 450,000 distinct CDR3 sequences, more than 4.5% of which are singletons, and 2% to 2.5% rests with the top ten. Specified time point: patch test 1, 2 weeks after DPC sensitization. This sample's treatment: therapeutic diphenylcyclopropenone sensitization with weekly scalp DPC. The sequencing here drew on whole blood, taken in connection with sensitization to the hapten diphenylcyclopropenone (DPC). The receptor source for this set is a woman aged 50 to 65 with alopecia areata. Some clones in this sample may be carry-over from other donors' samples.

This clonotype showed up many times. The CDR3 DNA follows: TGTGCCAGCACCACCGGGACGAGCACAGATACGCAGTATTTT. Protein product: CASTTGTSTDTQYF. The rearrangement uses TRBV7-2 and TRBJ2-3; perhaps D is TRBD1 or TRBD2 (5 bases each). Germline V lookup: CDR1 SGHTA, CDR2 FQGNSA. Trimming removed 7 bases from V and 0 bases from J, with 11 bases in between. CDR3 size: 14 residues.

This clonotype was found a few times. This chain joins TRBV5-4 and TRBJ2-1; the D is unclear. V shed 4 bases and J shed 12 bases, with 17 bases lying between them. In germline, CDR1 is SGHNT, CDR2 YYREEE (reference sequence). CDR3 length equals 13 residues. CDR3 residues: CASSLAPQDGQFF. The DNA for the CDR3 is TGTGCCAGCAGCCTGGCTCCTCAAGATGGGCAGTTCTTC.

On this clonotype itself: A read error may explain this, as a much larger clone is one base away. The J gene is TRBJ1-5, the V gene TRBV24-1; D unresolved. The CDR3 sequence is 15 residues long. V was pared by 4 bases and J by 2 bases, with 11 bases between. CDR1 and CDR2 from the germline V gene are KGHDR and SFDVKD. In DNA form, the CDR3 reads TGTGCCACCAGTGAGAATGAAAAGGGCAATCAGCCCCAGCATTTT. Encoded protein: CATSENEKGNQPQHF.

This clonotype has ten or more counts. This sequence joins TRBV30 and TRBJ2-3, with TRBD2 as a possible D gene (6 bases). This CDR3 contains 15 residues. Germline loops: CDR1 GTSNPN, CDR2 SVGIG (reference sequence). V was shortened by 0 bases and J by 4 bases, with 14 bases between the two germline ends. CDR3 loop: CAWSVVASASDTQYF. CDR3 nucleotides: TGTGCCTGGAGTGTGGTGGCTAGCGCATCAGATACGCAGTATTTT.

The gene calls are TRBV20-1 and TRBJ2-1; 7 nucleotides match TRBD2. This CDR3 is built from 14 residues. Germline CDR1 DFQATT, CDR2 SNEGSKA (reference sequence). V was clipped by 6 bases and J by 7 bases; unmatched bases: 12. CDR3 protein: CSAPGLAVRNEQFF. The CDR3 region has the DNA TGCAGTGCCCCAGGCCTAGCGGTGAGGAATGAGCAGTTCTTC.